Sequencing of this T cell receptor beta chain was carried out in a study of shared clonotypes between healthy human individuals (TCRdb year 2020). In the study overall: The cohort comprised a couple of women and a few men aged 18 to 49 years. Per donor, three plates each were used for CD4 naive and CD4 memory, two for CD8 naive, and one for CD8 memory. To estimate repertoire size and how much clonotypes are shared between individuals, the study performed deep sequencing of blood TCR repertoires from a handful of healthy adults. To increase sequencing depth and limit assay-specific biases, TCR repertoire library preparation and sequencing were carried out by different laboratories using diverse techniques. Between about 0.85 and 10 billion PBMCs per donor were obtained by leukapheresis.

The count of this clone is one. No antigen is known for it. No base quality values were provided; no much bigger clone lies one nucleotide off. Within the sample, other DNA sequences also encode this same CDR3. CD8 naive samples were CD45RO-negative cells positively selected for CCR7, giving a CD45RA+CCR7+ population that excluded TemRA cells. Donors were healthy HIV-negative adults with no recently reported acute infections or vaccinations. Every donor was a Caucasian adult living in Nashville, Tennessee, USA. After blood collection by leukapheresis, PBMCs were isolated using Ficoll-Histopaque density gradient centrifugation and then cryopreserved in the vapor phase of liquid nitrogen. Analytical flow cytometry was used to check the purity and quantity of each magnetically sorted T cell population. Each sorted fraction had its genomic DNA isolated and then quantified by UV absorbance on a Nanodrop 2000c.

The study at large found these results: Only blood was sampled, and tissue TCR repertoires likely differ from those in blood. The small number of donors limited the genetic and exposure-history diversity represented. Sharing across a few donors was observed for 5% to 6.5% of naive CD4, about 3.2% of naive CD8, about 2.5% of memory CD4, and approximately 0.41% of memory CD8 clonotypes. Higher generation probabilities were observed for clonotypes shared by all four sorted-subset donors than for non-shared clonotypes. Rarefaction of sorted-subset datasets indicated incomplete sequencing despite the large sequencing depth. Estimated clonotype richness was generally larger for naive than for memory subsets. Pairwise subsampling indicated that sequencing depth was expected to affect the degree of clonotype sharing among donors.

The CDR3 goes from the cysteine to the phenylalanine over 13 residues. Only the CDR3 part of the read is kept: 39 bases, read in frame from the first base. The junction shows trimming of 2 bases on V and 1 base on J, plus 4 bases between the germline ends. Looking up the germline V gene (reference sequence) yields CDR1 MNHEY and CDR2 SMNVEV. Using the deep immunoSEQ assay, TCR CDR3 regions were amplified from genomic DNA by multiplex PCR. Genomic DNA extracted from each cell subset was distributed evenly over all wells of several immunoSEQ 96-well plates, and each plate served as one replicate. Each replicate PCR for sorted subsets received about 0.2 ug genomic DNA, equal to 28,000 or so T cell genomes. Purified libraries were measured with a Qubit 3.0 fluorometer, size-checked on a Bioanalyzer 2100, and measured again with the KAPA Library Quantification kit. Every immunoSEQ 96-well plate was sequenced on a dedicated single-read 150-cycle Illumina NextSeq 550 flow cell. The authors' analysis ran thus. Because the immunoSEQ output held only junctional sequences and lacked quality scores, the filtering could not match the filtering applied to full-length reads. To assign V/J genes and CDR3, sequences were annotated using PyIR, a Python wrapper for IgBLAST v1.9, with IMGT germline references. Reads were filtered out if the reads had weak V/J assignments (E-value above 1e-6), no CDR3, stop codons, out-of-frame junctions, or ambiguous translated residues. V3J clonotypes were defined as sequences sharing an identical inferred V gene, J gene, and CDR3 amino acid sequence. The percentage overlap between two repertoires was calculated by dividing the number of shared unique clonotypes by the size of the smaller repertoire. RTK rarefaction, the Chao1 estimator, and Recon v2.1 estimates of unobserved clonotypes were used to assess repertoire richness. Generation probabilities for all TCRbeta clonotypes obtained by the gDNA method from a handful of donors were computed using OLGA. The immuneACCESS repertoire file appears here via TCRdb, limited to in-frame rearrangements. These files lack a portion of the clones; in checked studies, under half of the deficit traces to unresolved V genes, and the cause of the others is not known. The V and J calls and the clone size are those of that table, but D and trimming were determined from the DNA. The sample records over 2 million clones, just under 95% of which are singletons. Roughly 1% of the sample belongs to the ten largest clones.

This receptor was obtained from a man younger than 35 in good health. The sequence links TRBV27 to TRBJ2-3; the D gene identity is not certain. The source material was naive CD8+ T cells sorted from blood. The cell subset or site tag for this specimen amounts to: CD45RA+CCR7+. The CDR3 region: CASSLLGTDTQYF. The DNA reads TGTGCCAGCAGTTTACTTGGCACAGATACGCAGTATTTT.